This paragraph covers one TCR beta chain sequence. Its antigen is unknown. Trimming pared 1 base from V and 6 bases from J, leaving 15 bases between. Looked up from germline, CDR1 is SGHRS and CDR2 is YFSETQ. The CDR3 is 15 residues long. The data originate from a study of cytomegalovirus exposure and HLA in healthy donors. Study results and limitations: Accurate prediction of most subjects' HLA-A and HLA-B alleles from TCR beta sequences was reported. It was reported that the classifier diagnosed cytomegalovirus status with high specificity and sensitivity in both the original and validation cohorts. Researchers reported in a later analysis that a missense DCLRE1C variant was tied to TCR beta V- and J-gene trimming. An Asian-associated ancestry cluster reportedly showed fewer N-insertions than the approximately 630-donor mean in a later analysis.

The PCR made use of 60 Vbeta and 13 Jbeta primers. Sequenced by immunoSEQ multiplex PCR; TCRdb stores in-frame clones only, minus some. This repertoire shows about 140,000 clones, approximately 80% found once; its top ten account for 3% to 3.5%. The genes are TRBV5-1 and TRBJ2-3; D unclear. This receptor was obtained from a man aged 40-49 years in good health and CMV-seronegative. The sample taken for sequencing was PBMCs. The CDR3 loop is CASSLIAQSEDTQYF. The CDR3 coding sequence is TGCGCCAGCAGCTTGATTGCTCAATCTGAGGATACGCAGTATTTT.